The clone carrying this T cell receptor beta chain was seen only a few times. No antigen is known for it. The sample originates from a study of human T cells and chemical hapten exposure. Study overall: Scalp application of diphenylcyclopropenone was performed weekly in patients across the entire roughly 25-week study. Study findings and constraints: Donors had alopecia, so their immune response may differ from healthy people's. PT1 expanded TCR counts correlated positively with patch test score. Sensitizing with DPC caused no change in TCRs above 1 in 1000 frequency.

TCRdb reanalysed the RACE reads using MiXCR and keeps one entry per CDR3 protein. The sample records tens of thousands of distinct CDR3 sequences, about 3.5% being singletons. Time point denoted: patch test 2, 6 weeks after DPC sensitization. The treatment: therapeutic diphenylcyclopropenone sensitization with weekly scalp DPC. CDR1 is LNHDA and CDR2 is SQIVND in the germline V gene (reference sequence). Trimming removed 3 bases at V and 3 bases at J, with 12 bases between. The CDR3 length is 15 residues. This receptor was identified in a man aged 40-55 years with alopecia areata. Some clones in this sample may be carry-over from other donors' samples. The chain combines TRBV19 with TRBJ2-1; no definite D call. The specimen comprised whole blood, sampled in connection with sensitization to the hapten diphenylcyclopropenone (DPC). The CDR3 protein is CASSISRLGYNEQFF. CDR3 DNA sequence: TGTGCCAGTAGTATTTCCCGATTGGGCTACAATGAGCAGTTCTTC.